Shown below are 27 T cell receptor beta chains from a single sample sequenced in a study of blood T cell repertoires in COVID-19. Assay: immunoSEQ multiplex PCR; the TCRdb copy retains only in-frame clones and omits some. Counted here are 250,000 or so clones, under 90% occurring once; the ten biggest clones make up approximately 1.7%. What was sequenced was PBMCs or T cells enriched from blood (not recorded which). Receptors were obtained from a man aged 40-49 years who had recovered from COVID-19.

V is TRBV7-9 and J is TRBJ2-1; D gene uncertain. V was pared by 4 bases and J by 4 bases, with 5 bases between. The V gene's germline CDR1 is SEHNR and CDR2 FQNEAQ (reference sequence). The CDR3 has 12 amino acids. CDR3 sequence reads: CASSSRYNEQFF. CDR3 coding DNA: TGTGCCAGCAGCTCTAGATACAATGAGCAGTTCTTC. The whole variable domain, filled in from reference TRBV7-9 and TRBJ2-1, reads DTGVSQNPRHKITKRGQNVTFRCDPISEHNRLYWYRQTLGQGPEFLTYFQNEAQLEKSRLLSDRFSAERPKGSFSTLEIQRTEQGDSAMYLCASSSRYNEQFFGPGTRLTVL.

This chain joins TRBV18 and TRBJ1-1; 9 positions agree with TRBD1. V gave up 7 bases and J gave up 11 bases; unmatched junction bases: 8. The CDR3 consists of 12 residues. The germline CDR1 and CDR2 sequences are KGHSH and LQKENI. The CDR3 reads CASLTGGSTAFF. CDR3 in DNA: TGTGCCAGCTTGACAGGGGGTTCGACGGCTTTCTTT.

This clone was picked up a small number of times. The V gene is TRBV3-1 (or the pseudogene TRBV3-2), the J gene TRBJ1-3, with 8 bases lining up with TRBD1. After removal of 4 bases from V and 7 bases from J, the junction contained 6 bases not matched to a gene. The CDR3 loop spans 14 amino acids. Germline CDR1 is LGHDT and CDR2 is YNNKEL (reference sequence). The CDR3 region is CASSPQGGANTIYF. The CDR3 bases are TGTGCCAGCAGCCCACAGGGGGGTGCGAACACCATATATTTT.

This chain joins TRBV7-8 and TRBJ1-6; the D is unclear. V was clipped by 2 bases and J by 11 bases, with 10 bases between them. Germline lookup yields CDR1 SGHVS and CDR2 FQNEAQ. The CDR3 has 13 residues. The CDR3 nucleotides read TGTGCCAGCAGCTTAATGCTGCGCCCACCCCTCCACTTT. Protein sequence: CASSLMLRPPLHF.

This clone was found a few times. The gene calls are TRBV28 and TRBJ2-7; 7 bases are shared with TRBD1. J gave up 0 bases and V 7 bases, and 9 bases lay outside the gene matches. The CDR3 runs to 15 residues. Germline CDR1 MDHEN, CDR2 SYDVKM. CDR3 sequence reads: CASTSAQGSSYEQYF. DNA of the CDR3: TGTGCCAGCACCTCCGCACAGGGGTCCTCCTACGAGCAGTACTTC.

V is TRBV12-3 or TRBV12-4 and J is TRBJ2-5; 7 positions match TRBD2. With 6 bases clipped from V and 9 bases from J, the junction kept 7 bases outside the gene matches. CDR3 size: 12 residues. The CDR3, as DNA: TGTGCCAGCAGCCAAATTAGCGGGCCCCAGTACTTC. Its translation: CASSQISGPQYF.

This clone has just a few counts. The chain employs TRBV27 and TRBJ1-2; D remains ambiguous. The CDR3 consists of 12 residues. Trimming took off 6 bases at V and 5 bases at J, with 10 bases between the two ends. Germline CDR1 MNHEY, CDR2 SMNVEV (reference sequence). The DNA of the CDR3 is TGTGCCAGCAGCTCCTCCCCTTATGGCTACACCTTC. Protein sequence: CASSSSPYGYTF.

For the CDR3, the DNA is TGCGCCAGCAGCTTGGGGGCCGATGAAAAACTGTTTTTT. Translating gives CASSLGADEKLFF. The chain couples TRBV5-1 to TRBJ1-4; D gene uncertain. The CDR3 loop spans 13 amino acids. V was clipped by 0 bases and J by 6 bases, with 6 bases between them. Per germline, CDR1 SGHRS and CDR2 YFSETQ.

This chain links TRBV11-2 with TRBJ1-4, with TRBD1 matching 10 bases. This CDR3 has 16 residues. Germline V gene sequence: CDR1 SGHAT, CDR2 FQNNGV. V shed 5 bases, J shed 8 bases, and the junction held 11 bases outside the gene matches. The CDR3 sequence: CASSLWTGGGYEKLFF. The CDR3 coding sequence is TGTGCCAGCAGCCTCTGGACAGGGGGAGGATACGAAAAACTGTTTTTT.

The rearrangement joins TRBV28 to TRBJ2-1, with 9 nucleotides matching TRBD2. J gave up 12 bases and V 6 bases, and 6 bases lay outside the gene matches. CDR1 and CDR2 from the germline V gene are MDHEN and SYDVKM. CDR3 size: 12 residues. In nucleotides, the CDR3 is TGTGCCAGCAGGCTGATGCGGGGGGGGCAGTTCTTC. Residues: CASRLMRGGQFF.

V gene TRBV28 combines with J gene TRBJ1-4; D is perhaps TRBD1 (5 bases). The CDR3 extends over 13 amino acids. Germline V gene data show CDR1 as MDHEN and CDR2 as SYDVKM. Trimming stripped 1 base from V and 6 bases from J, with 6 bases between. The CDR3 bases are TGTGCCAGCAGTTTATCGGGGGATGAAAAACTGTTTTTT. Protein: CASSLSGDEKLFF.

The chain recombines TRBV19 with TRBJ1-6; D may be TRBD1 (5 bases). From germline, CDR1 is LNHDA and CDR2 SQIVND (reference sequence). The CDR3 has 14 residues. V was clipped by 5 bases and J by 11 bases, with 16 bases between them. The CDR3 reads CASSHDSTLPPLHF. The CDR3 DNA sequence: TGTGCCAGTAGTCATGACAGCACACTACCACCCCTCCACTTT.

Notes on this clone: At one of its ends the junction is not consistent with the germline gene, which may arise from a read error. This rearrangement joins TRBV7-7 to TRBJ2-5; 14 positions match TRBD2. Germline V gives CDR1 SSHAT, CDR2 FNYEAQ (reference sequence). CDR3 length: 17 residues. In nucleotides, the CDR3 is TGTGCTAGCAGCTTAGGACTAGCGGGGGGAGACCAAGAGACCCAGTACTTC. Amino acids: CASSLGLAGGDQETQYF. Variable domain in full (rest from reference TRBV7-7 and TRBJ2-5): GAGVSQSPRYKVTKRGQDVTLRCDPISSHATLYWYQQALGQGPEFLTYFNYEAQPDKSGLPSDRFSAERPEGSISTLTIQRTEQRDSAMYRCASSLGLAGGDQETQYFGPGTRLLVL.

This chain uses TRBV29-1 with TRBJ1-2; 7 bases map to TRBD1. Unmatched junction bases numbered 3, after V lost 3 bases and J lost 2 bases. Per germline, CDR1 SQVTM and CDR2 ANQGSEA. The CDR3 consists of 13 residues. This CDR3 reads CSVDRGENYGYTF. The DNA of the CDR3 is TGCAGCGTTGACAGGGGGGAAAACTATGGCTACACCTTC.

The CDR3 loop reads CASSEILQGNEKLFF. CDR3 coding DNA: TGTGCCAGCTCAGAGATCCTGCAGGGTAATGAAAAACTGTTTTTT. The rearrangement links TRBV18 to TRBJ1-4, with D perhaps TRBD1 (5 bases). V gave up 5 bases and J gave up 4 bases, with 14 bases separating them. The CDR3 consists of 15 residues. Germline values: CDR1 KGHSH, CDR2 LQKENI.

The chain is built from TRBV6-6 and TRBJ2-3; D remains ambiguous. CDR1 and CDR2 (germline): MNHNY, SVGAGI (reference sequence). CDR3 length equals 12 residues. Trimming shortened V by 7 bases and J by 2 bases, and 7 bases separated the two germline ends. CDR3 bases: TGTGCCAGCAAAACAGCCACAGATACGCAGTATTTT. Protein sequence: CASKTATDTQYF.

The chain employs TRBV7-8 and TRBJ1-1; D is possibly TRBD1 (5 bases). The CDR3 spans 15 residues. Trimming took 4 bases from V and 4 from J, leaving 16 bases between them. Germline CDR1 and CDR2: SGHVS and FQNEAQ. The CDR3 here is CASSWDSGQTTEAFF. In nucleotides, the CDR3 is TGTGCCAGCAGCTGGGACTCTGGACAAACCACTGAAGCTTTCTTT.

This clone appeared a few times. The V and J genes are TRBV6-2 or TRBV6-3 and TRBJ2-2; 13 positions agree with TRBD2. CDR1 is MNHEY and CDR2 is SVGEGT in the germline V gene. V lost 5 bases, J lost 5 bases, and 11 bases stayed unmatched. This CDR3 has 18 residues. The CDR3 here is CASSPGTSGAWGTGELFF. The CDR3 DNA sequence: TGTGCCAGCAGTCCCGGGACTAGCGGGGCCTGGGGGACCGGGGAGCTGTTTTTT.

This sequence joins TRBV7-9 and TRBJ2-5; D is unresolved. V was trimmed by 0 bases and J by 0 bases, leaving 8 bases between them. This CDR3 contains 15 residues. Germline CDR1 is SEHNR and CDR2 is FQNEAQ (reference sequence). CDR3 protein: CASSLASLYQETQYF. In DNA, the CDR3 is TGTGCCAGCAGCTTAGCTAGCCTGTACCAAGAGACCCAGTACTTC. Drawing the rest from reference TRBV7-9 and TRBJ2-5, the complete variable domain is DTGVSQNPRHKITKRGQNVTFRCDPISEHNRLYWYRQTLGQGPEFLTYFQNEAQLEKSRLLSDRFSAERPKGSFSTLEIQRTEQGDSAMYLCASSLASLYQETQYFGPGTRLLVL.

Only a few counts were recorded for this clone. The rearrangement links TRBV23-1 to TRBJ1-4; tentatively, D is TRBD1 (6 bases). TRBV23-1 is reported as an ORF; its role is uncertain. The CDR3 spans 19 residues. Trimming removed 0 bases from V and 5 bases from J, with 22 bases in between. CDR3 in DNA: TGCGCCAGCAGTCAATCGAGTCACGAGGGGGAGTTCACGAATGAAAAACTGTTTTTT. This gives the protein CASSQSSHEGEFTNEKLFF.

V and J are TRBV3-1 (or the pseudogene TRBV3-2) and TRBJ1-4; maybe TRBD1 (6 bases). The germline V gene encodes CDR1 LGHDT and CDR2 YNNKEL (reference sequence). Trimming removed 1 base at V and 6 bases at J, with 9 bases between. This CDR3 is 14 amino acids long. This CDR3 is CASSQVQGHEKLFF. The CDR3 coding sequence is TGTGCCAGCAGCCAAGTACAGGGTCATGAAAAACTGTTTTTT.

The chain couples TRBV20-1 to TRBJ2-5; perhaps TRBD2 as D (5 bases). The CDR3 is made up of 11 amino acids. V was cut by 4 bases and J by 5 bases, with 8 bases left in between. The germline V gene encodes CDR1 DFQATT and CDR2 SNEGSKA (reference sequence). As DNA, the CDR3 is TGCAGTGCTACGGGGATCGAGACCCAGTACTTC. Its protein product is CSATGIETQYF.

The V and J genes are TRBV30 and TRBJ1-5; D is unresolved. CDR3 length: 18 residues. CDR1 and CDR2 from the germline V gene are GTSNPN and SVGIG (reference sequence). V was cut by 8 bases and J by 0 bases, with 26 bases left in between. CDR3 nucleotides: TGTGCCCGAAGTAATGCGGGTCCCTTAAGCTATAGCAATCAGCCCCAGCATTTT. Protein sequence: CARSNAGPLSYSNQPQHF.

The rearrangement uses TRBV6-5 and TRBJ1-4, with 8 bases fitting TRBD1. The CDR3 has 15 residues. Germline values: CDR1 MNHEY, CDR2 SVGAGI. J lost 8 bases, V lost 5 bases, and 10 bases had no gene match. The CDR3 sequence: CASSPPGQAQEKLFF. In nucleotides, the CDR3 is TGTGCCAGCAGTCCTCCGGGACAGGCACAGGAAAAACTGTTTTTT.

The genes are TRBV7-3 and TRBJ2-5, with 12 bases matching TRBD2. This CDR3 contains 16 residues. The trim removed 5 bases at V and 3 bases at J, leaving 7 bases unmatched. Germline values: CDR1 SGHTA, CDR2 FQGTGA. In DNA form, the CDR3 reads TGTGCCAGCAGCCCTACACTAGCGGGGGGAAAAGAGACCCAGTACTTC. It is translated as CASSPTLAGGKETQYF. Drawing the rest from reference TRBV7-3 and TRBJ2-5, the complete variable domain is GAGVSQTPSNKVTEKGKYVELRCDPISGHTALYWYRQSLGQGPEFLIYFQGTGAADDSGLPNDRFFAVRPEGSVSTLKIQRTERGDSAVYLCASSPTLAGGKETQYFGPGTRLLVL.

The chain couples TRBV5-1 to TRBJ2-3, with 11 bases identical to TRBD2. The CDR3 has 17 amino acids. CDR1 and CDR2 from the germline V gene are SGHRS and YFSETQ. The ends lost 4 bases at V and 3 bases at J; junction bases unmatched: 10. CDR3 nucleotide sequence: TGCGCCAGCAGCCCCCCCACGGGACTAGCGGCGACAGATACGCAGTATTTT. It is translated as CASSPPTGLAATDTQYF.

This clone was found a few times. The chain links TRBV5-1 to TRBJ2-7; D unclear. There are 18 residues in the CDR3. Germline V gene sequence: CDR1 SGHRS, CDR2 YFSETQ. Trimming removed 0 bases at V and 5 bases at J, with 24 bases between. CDR3 coding DNA: TGCGCCAGCAGCTTGGTCCGAGAGTCAGCCGCGGCCCCCGACGAGCAGTACTTC. Its protein product is CASSLVRESAAAPDEQYF.